What follows are 21 T cell receptor beta chains derived from one specimen sequenced in a study of cytomegalovirus exposure and HLA in healthy donors. Profiling relied on immunoSEQ multiplex PCR, and the TCRdb table lists in-frame clones only, not all of them. Of tens of thousands of clones listed, 90% to 96% are singletons. Material for sequencing was PBMCs. These TCRs come from a woman aged 18-29 years in good health and CMV-seronegative.

This sequence joins TRBV27 and TRBJ1-1, with 7 bases aligning to TRBD1. V trimming: 2 bases; J trimming: 8 bases; junction bases outside the gene matches: 11. The germline V gene encodes CDR1 MNHEY and CDR2 SMNVEV (reference sequence). The CDR3 covers 15 residues. CDR3 nucleotide sequence: TGTGCCAGCAGTTTAGACACCGGGACAGCCCGGGAAGCTTTCTTT. This codes for CASSLDTGTAREAFF.

The chain links TRBV28 to TRBJ2-7; 9 positions agree with TRBD1. Germline-derived CDR1 and CDR2 are MDHEN and SYDVKM. This CDR3 has 13 amino acids. V was clipped by 4 bases and J by 2 bases; unmatched bases: 0. In nucleotides, the CDR3 is TGTGCCAGCAGTTGGGACAGGGCCTACGAGCAGTACTTC. Its translation: CASSWDRAYEQYF.

The V and J genes are TRBV7-2 and TRBJ2-5, with TRBD1 as a possible D gene (7 bases). The CDR3 has 14 amino acids. Germline lookup yields CDR1 SGHTA and CDR2 FQGNSA. Trimming took 7 bases from V and 4 from J, leaving 16 bases between them. The DNA of the CDR3 is TGTGCCAGCACCCAGGGGGGCGGAGGAGAGACCCAGTACTTC. As protein: CASTQGGGGETQYF.

V and J are TRBV27 and TRBJ1-5; possible D gene TRBD1, 6 bases. V shed 6 bases and J shed 0 bases, with 15 bases lying between them. The CDR3 contains 16 residues. The germline gives CDR1 MNHEY, CDR2 SMNVEV (reference sequence). In nucleotides, the CDR3 is TGTGCCAGCAGGCCTTCTACAGGGAATAGCAATCAGCCCCAGCATTTT. It encodes CASRPSTGNSNQPQHF.

Worth noting for this clone: The sample contains more than one DNA sequence encoding this CDR3. CDR3 protein: CASSSDSYGYTF. The CDR3 nucleotides read TGTGCCAGCAGTTCCGACAGCTATGGCTACACCTTC. The V gene is TRBV28, the J gene TRBJ1-2, with a possible D match to TRBD1 (5 bases). V gave up 4 bases and J gave up 4 bases, with 7 bases separating them. Germline V lookup: CDR1 MDHEN, CDR2 SYDVKM. This CDR3 has 12 amino acids.

The chain carries TRBV28 and TRBJ1-5; D possibly corresponds to TRBD1 (5 bases). V dropped 7 bases and J dropped 7 bases, with 17 bases sitting between them. Germline V gene sequence: CDR1 MDHEN, CDR2 SYDVKM. The CDR3 runs 14 residues. The CDR3 coding sequence is TGTGCCAGCACCACCCCCTCCCGGGGGCAGCCCCAGCATTTT. It specifies CASTTPSRGQPQHF. Combining the CDR3 with reference TRBV28 and TRBJ1-5 gives the whole variable domain DVKVTQSSRYLVKRTGEKVFLECVQDMDHENMFWYRQDPGLGLRLIYFSYDVKMKEKGDIPEGYSVSREKKERFSLILESASTNQTSMYLCASTTPSRGQPQHFGDGTRLSIL.

The rearrangement joins TRBV9 to TRBJ1-2, with D unresolved. Germline values: CDR1 SGDLS, CDR2 YYNGEE. With 6 bases removed from V and 0 bases from J, the gap between germline ends came to 15 bases. The CDR3 totals 15 residues. The CDR3 bases are TGTGCCAGCACCCTTAACAGCGGCGCTAACTATGGCTACACCTTC. It specifies CASTLNSGANYGYTF.

The rearrangement uses TRBV28 and TRBJ2-3; D possibly corresponds to TRBD1 (6 bases). CDR3 length: 13 residues. V was clipped by 7 bases and J by 4 bases, with 12 bases between them. Germline assignment: CDR1 MDHEN and CDR2 SYDVKM. The CDR3 nucleotides are TGTGCCAGCAACCAGGGGATCCCAGATACGCAGTATTTT. Protein: CASNQGIPDTQYF.

V gene TRBV7-9 combines with J gene TRBJ2-1, with unresolved D. Germline V gives CDR1 SEHNR, CDR2 FQNEAQ (reference sequence). Trimming removed 3 bases from V and 4 bases from J, with 13 bases in between. The CDR3 totals 15 residues. CDR3 in DNA: TGTGCCAGCAGCTTGTTAAATGGGCCTTACAATGAGCAGTTCTTC. It encodes CASSLLNGPYNEQFF.

The chain links TRBV2 to TRBJ2-3; 7 bases fit TRBD2. The germline V gene encodes CDR1 SNHLY and CDR2 FYNNEI. The length of the CDR3 is 14 residues. V trimming: 8 bases; J trimming: 9 bases; junction bases outside the gene matches: 14. CDR3: CASARGSGEDTQYF. The CDR3 coding sequence is TGTGCCAGCGCCCGGGGGAGCGGGGAGGACACGCAGTATTTT.

This chain joins TRBV7-9 and TRBJ1-2; possibly TRBD1 for D (6 bases). From germline, CDR1 is SEHNR and CDR2 FQNEAQ (reference sequence). Trimming stripped 4 bases from V and 5 bases from J, with 26 bases between. CDR3 size: 18 residues. DNA for the CDR3: TGTGCCAGCAGCTCGGATAGTGGGAACAGGGTTGCGATATATGGCTACACCTTC. It yields the protein CASSSDSGNRVAIYGYTF.

The rearrangement uses TRBV27 and TRBJ2-7; TRBD1 might be the D (7 bases). CDR3 length equals 17 residues. Germline CDR1 and CDR2: MNHEY and SMNVEV (reference sequence). The V and J ends lost 5 bases and 4 bases respectively, with 24 bases between them. In DNA, the CDR3 is TGTGCCAGCAGTCCGGGCGGGGACAGCCAGAGACTATACGAGCAGTACTTC. Protein: CASSPGGDSQRLYEQYF.

V is TRBV9 and J is TRBJ2-3; D not resolved. CDR1 is SGDLS and CDR2 is YYNGEE in the germline V gene. Trimming left V 1 base short and J 1 base short, with 4 bases between. The CDR3 contains 13 residues. CDR3 in amino acids: CASSVRGTDTQYF. The CDR3 DNA is TGTGCCAGCAGCGTACGGGGCACAGATACGCAGTATTTT.

The V gene is TRBV6-5, the J gene TRBJ1-4; D not resolved. The germline V gene has CDR1 MNHEY and CDR2 SVGAGI. The V and J ends lost 2 bases and 0 bases respectively, with 10 bases between them. CDR3 length equals 16 residues. The DNA for the CDR3 is TGTGCCAGCAGTTACGGGTCAGCGCCAACTAATGAAAAACTGTTTTTT. It codes for CASSYGSAPTNEKLFF.

The chain has TRBV9 and TRBJ2-7; 8 bases fit TRBD2. CDR3 length: 13 residues. CDR1 and CDR2 from the germline V gene are SGDLS and YYNGEE. V was clipped by 4 bases and J by 3 bases; unmatched bases: 3. CDR3 sequence: CASSPGTSYEQYF. The DNA for the CDR3 is TGTGCCAGCAGCCCCGGGACTAGCTACGAGCAGTACTTC.

The chain recombines TRBV6-1 with TRBJ2-1; perhaps TRBD1 as D (6 bases). Germline V gives CDR1 MNHNS, CDR2 SASEGT. CDR3 length: 15 residues. V lost 6 bases and J lost 9, with 21 bases in between. The CDR3 nucleotides are TGTGCCAGCAGCCCCAAGGTTGGGGGCAAACCTGAGCAGTTCTTC. It encodes CASSPKVGGKPEQFF.

This chain uses TRBV5-6 with TRBJ1-1; tentative D call: TRBD1 (6 bases). V lost 4 bases and J lost 3, with 16 bases in between. Germline V gene sequence: CDR1 SGHDT, CDR2 YYEEEE. This CDR3 comprises 15 residues. The CDR3: CASSTLTGVDTEAFF. CDR3 DNA sequence: TGTGCCAGCAGCACCCTGACAGGCGTTGACACTGAAGCTTTCTTT.

The chain combines TRBV5-1 with TRBJ2-5; 8 nucleotides line up with TRBD1. Per germline, CDR1 SGHRS and CDR2 YFSETQ. J was trimmed by 5 bases and V by 5 bases; bases with no gene match: 5. CDR3 length equals 13 residues. CDR3 nucleotide sequence: TGCGCCAGCAGGTTACAGGGGGATGAGACCCAGTACTTC. It translates to CASRLQGDETQYF.

In its sample, this clone was seen once. This CDR3 is CATSRSKGSSAGDTEAFF. For the CDR3, the DNA is TGTGCCACCAGCAGATCGAAGGGGTCCTCCGCCGGCGACACTGAAGCTTTCTTT. V gene TRBV15 combines with J gene TRBJ1-1; possibly TRBD1 for D (5 bases). From germline, CDR1 is LNHNV and CDR2 YYDKDF (reference sequence). The CDR3 covers 18 residues. Trimming stripped 2 bases from V and 3 bases from J, with 22 bases between.

This rearrangement joins TRBV11-2 to TRBJ2-7, with D possibly TRBD2 on 5 matching bases. Trimming left V 4 bases short and J 7 bases short, with 11 bases between. Germline V gene data show CDR1 as SGHAT and CDR2 as FQNNGV. The CDR3 is 12 residues long. The CDR3 nucleotides read TGTGCCAGCAGCTCTGGGTCGGGGGAGCAGTACTTC. Protein product: CASSSGSGEQYF.

The chain employs TRBV30 and TRBJ1-4, with D possibly being TRBD1 (5 bases). Germline V gene sequence: CDR1 GTSNPN, CDR2 SVGIG (reference sequence). With 1 base removed from V and 4 bases from J, the gap between germline ends came to 7 bases. The CDR3 is 13 residues long. CDR3 protein: CAWSAGGNEKLFF. The CDR3 coding sequence is TGTGCCTGGAGTGCCGGGGGTAATGAAAAACTGTTTTTT.